This entry features one T cell receptor beta chain sequence. Its antigen remains unidentified. Mismatch with germline at one junction end may stem from a read error. Authors' analysis steps: The study took CDR3 differences across clinicopathological groups and made a distant-metastasis classifier for papillary thyroid cancer from them. TCRdb reanalyzed the PCR reads via MiXCR. These V and J calls originate from TCRdb's pipeline instead of the authors' own analysis. The sample yields approximately 3,000 clones, about 36% seen once. This record belongs to a study of metastatic and nonmetastatic thyroid tumors. Study background: Malignant and benign thyroid patients had repertoires compared in peripheral blood and tumor or nodule tissue.

The CDR3 runs to 15 residues. Germline V gene sequence: CDR1 SEHNR, CDR2 FQNEAQ (reference sequence). Study-level findings and limits: TCR beta diversity was reportedly significantly higher in malignant thyroid tumors than benign nodules, in blood and tumor.

All patients reached thyroid surgery having received no treatment beforehand. The TCR comes from a female donor with papillary thyroid cancer or a benign thyroid nodule (not recorded which). Some clones in this sample may be carry-over from other donors' samples. The genes are TRBV7-9 and TRBJ2-7; TRBD2 matches at 9 bases. The source material was tumor tissue. CDR3 in amino acids: CASSDPRLADYKQYF. CDR3 sequence (DNA): TGTGCCAGCAGCGACCCCCGACTAGCGGACTACAAGCAGTACTTC.